This is a list of T cell receptor beta chains from one sample in a study of control samples from healthy donors and cancer patients. TCRdb's table, derived via immunoSEQ multiplex PCR, lists solely in-frame clones and lacks some. The repertoire consists of approximately 100,000 clones, with almost 90% occurring once and the leading ten covering 14%. Sequencing was carried out using blood. These receptors were obtained from a man aged 25 to 45 in good health. CDR3s include the opening cysteine and the closing phenylalanine or tryptophan. A D gene is named only where the DNA matches it firmly. A clone size is listed for some rows: how often the clone was seen (once, few, many), or a class if it is expanded.

j_call,v_call,d_call,clone_size,cdr3_nt,cdr3_aa
TRBJ2-7,TRBV2,NA,NA,TGTGCCAGCAGTGAACGGCGGTCCTACGAGCAGTACTTC,CASSERRSYEQYF
TRBJ2-7,TRBV7-2,NA,NA,TGTGCCAGCAGCTTACTTGGACTAGAGGGGGACGAGCAGTACTTC,CASSLLGLEGDEQYF
TRBJ2-1,TRBV7-8,NA,NA,TGTGCCAGCGGGGGGGCCACAGTGGGGAATGAGCAGTTCTTC,CASGGATVGNEQFF
TRBJ1-5,TRBV10-3,NA,NA,TGTGCCATTTCCCCGGGACCGTCTGATCAGCCCCAGCATTTT,CAISPGPSDQPQHF
TRBJ1-2,TRBV9,NA,NA,TGTGCCAGCAGCCCTCGGGGGGGGAGTGGCTACACCTTC,CASSPRGGSGYTF
TRBJ1-3,TRBV18,NA,NA,TGTGCCAGCTCCTCCACGGGCCTCTCTGGAAACACCATATATTTT,CASSSTGLSGNTIYF
TRBJ2-3,TRBV28,NA,NA,TGTGCCAGCAGCTTCCCCCACCTGGGGAGTGATACGCAGTATTTT,CASSFPHLGSDTQYF
TRBJ1-4,TRBV7-3,TRBD1,once,TGTGCCAGCAGCTCGACAGGGGGGGTTTCAACTAATGAAAAACTGTTTTTT,CASSSTGGVSTNEKLFF
TRBJ2-7,TRBV30,TRBD1,NA,TGTGCCTGGGGACTGACAGGGGGCCGCTACGAGCAGTACTTC,CAWGLTGGRYEQYF
TRBJ2-1,TRBV3-1/TRBV3-2,NA,once,TGTGCCAGCAGCCAAGAAGTGGACTACAATGAGCAGTTCTTC,CASSQEVDYNEQFF
TRBJ2-7,TRBV7-8,TRBD1,NA,TGTGCCAGCAGCTTAGTAGGGACAGGATCCTACGAGCAGTACTTC,CASSLVGTGSYEQYF
TRBJ2-3,TRBV2,TRBD1,NA,TGTGCCAGCAGTGAATCGCCGGGACAGCTCACAGATACGCAGTATTTT,CASSESPGQLTDTQYF
TRBJ2-1,TRBV7-3,NA,NA,TGTGCCAGCAGCTTAAATGTGGGGGTTTACAATGAGCAGTTCTTC,CASSLNVGVYNEQFF
TRBJ2-7,TRBV27,TRBD1,NA,TGTGCCAGCAGTTGGGGGAGCAGGGGGCACTACGAGCAGTACTTC,CASSWGSRGHYEQYF
TRBJ2-7,TRBV7-9,NA,NA,TGTGCCAGCAGCCTCCTCTACGAGCAGTACTTC,CASSLLYEQYF
TRBJ2-7,TRBV19,NA,NA,TGTGCCAGTAGCGAAAAGGGTCGGAACTACGAGCAGTACTTC,CASSEKGRNYEQYF
TRBJ2-6,TRBV24-1,NA,NA,TGTGCCACCAGCCTAACAGGGTCTGGGGCCAACGTCCTGACTTTC,CATSLTGSGANVLTF
TRBJ2-2,TRBV19,TRBD2,NA,TGTGCCAGTAGTAGCGGGAGCGCGAACACCGGGGAGCTGTTTTTT,CASSSGSANTGELFF
TRBJ1-1,TRBV6-1,NA,NA,TGTGCCAGCAGTGAAAGGTGGACTGGGGGATGGACTGAAGCTTTCTTT,CASSERWTGGWTEAFF
TRBJ2-3,TRBV7-3,TRBD2,NA,TGTGCCAGCAGTCCCGAAACGACTAGCGGGAGAACAGATACGCAGTATTTT,CASSPETTSGRTDTQYF
TRBJ2-5,TRBV20-1,NA,NA,TGCAGTCGGAGCCAACAGAAGACCCAGTACTTC,CSRSQQKTQYF
TRBJ1-1,TRBV19,NA,NA,TGTGCCAGTAGTATACAGGGGAGGGGCACTGAAGCTTTCTTT,CASSIQGRGTEAFF
TRBJ2-1,TRBV2,TRBD2,few,TGTGCCAGCAGTTCGGCTAGCGGGAGAGATGAGCAGTTCTTC,CASSSASGRDEQFF
TRBJ2-2,TRBV28,NA,NA,TGTGCCAGCAGTCGCCAAGGGGCCGGGGAGCTGTTTTTT,CASSRQGAGELFF
TRBJ1-2,TRBV30,NA,NA,TGTGCCTGGAACCTGGGAGGGCTCGGCTACACCTTC,CAWNLGGLGYTF
TRBJ2-3,TRBV7-8,NA,NA,TGTGCCAGCGGGGGACCGTCCCCCACAGATACGCAGTATTTT,CASGGPSPTDTQYF
TRBJ2-7,TRBV6-2/TRBV6-3,TRBD2,NA,TGTGCCAGCAGTTACGGTCTAGGCGGGGGACTGGAGCAGTACTTC,CASSYGLGGGLEQYF
TRBJ2-1,TRBV2,NA,NA,TGTGCCAGCAGTGTCTTGAATGAGCAGTTCTTC,CASSVLNEQFF
TRBJ1-5,TRBV2,NA,NA,TGTGCCAGCACCACTGATAGACTAAGCAATCAGCCCCAGCATTTT,CASTTDRLSNQPQHF